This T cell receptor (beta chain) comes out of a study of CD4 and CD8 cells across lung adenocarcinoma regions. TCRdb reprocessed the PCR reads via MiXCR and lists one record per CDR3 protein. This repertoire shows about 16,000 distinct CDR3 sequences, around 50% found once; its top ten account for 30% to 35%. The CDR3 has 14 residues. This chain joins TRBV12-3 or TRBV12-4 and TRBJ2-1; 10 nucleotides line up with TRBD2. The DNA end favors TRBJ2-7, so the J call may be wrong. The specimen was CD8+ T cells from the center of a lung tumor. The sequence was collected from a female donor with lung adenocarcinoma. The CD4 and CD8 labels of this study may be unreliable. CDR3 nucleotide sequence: TGTGCCAGCAGTTTCACAGGGACTAGCGATGAGCAGTACTTC. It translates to CASSFTGTSDEQYF.